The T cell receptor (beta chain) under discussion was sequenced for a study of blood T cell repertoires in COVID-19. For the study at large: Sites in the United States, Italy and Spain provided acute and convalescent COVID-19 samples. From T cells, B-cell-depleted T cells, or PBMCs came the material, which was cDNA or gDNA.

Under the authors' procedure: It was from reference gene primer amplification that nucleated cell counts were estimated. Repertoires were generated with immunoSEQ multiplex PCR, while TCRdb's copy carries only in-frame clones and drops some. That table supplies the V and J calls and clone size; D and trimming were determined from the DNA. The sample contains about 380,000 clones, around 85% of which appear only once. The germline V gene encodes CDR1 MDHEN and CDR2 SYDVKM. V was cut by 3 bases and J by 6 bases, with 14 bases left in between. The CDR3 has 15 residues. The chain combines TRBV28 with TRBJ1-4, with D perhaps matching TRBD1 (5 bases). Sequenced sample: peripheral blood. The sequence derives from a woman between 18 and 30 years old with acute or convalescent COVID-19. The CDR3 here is CASSFYGTVDEKLFF. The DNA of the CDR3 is TGTGCCAGCAGTTTCTACGGGACTGTTGATGAAAAACTGTTTTTT.